This T cell receptor beta chain was sequenced for a study of cytomegalovirus exposure and HLA in healthy donors. As regards this clone: Its antigen is as yet unknown.

PCR employed 60 Vbeta and 13 Jbeta primers. Authors' methods: Approximately 79 million unique TCR beta chains, 10 million to 13 million of them shared, were counted by a later analysis. Repertoires were generated with immunoSEQ multiplex PCR, while TCRdb's copy carries only in-frame clones and drops some. The DNA gave D and trimming, while V, J and clone size come from that table. This repertoire shows 150,000 or so clones, approximately 80% found once; its top ten account for 9.5% to 15%. Study results and limitations: Previous analysis showed most TCR beta V segments were productive about 87% or about 30% of the time. TCR beta chain V- and J-gene trimming was linked, in a later analysis, to a missense variant in DCLRE1C.

This receptor was obtained from a man aged 30-40 years in good health and CMV-seropositive. The sample consisted of PBMCs.

CDR3 loop: CASSSSRDRSGGYTF. The CDR3 bases are TGTGCCAGCAGTTCGTCCCGGGACAGGTCCGGGGGCTACACCTTC. The rearrangement uses TRBV27 and TRBJ1-2; 8 bases map to TRBD1. Germline CDR1 and CDR2: MNHEY and SMNVEV (reference sequence). The CDR3 loop spans 15 amino acids. The ends lost 4 bases at V and 8 bases at J; junction bases unmatched: 12.